This T cell receptor beta chain came from a study of blood T cell repertoires in COVID-19. Sequencing used immunoSEQ multiplex PCR; TCRdb keeps in-frame clones, though not all of them. Here the sample spans tens of thousands of clones, approximately 80% being singletons. Sequenced input: peripheral blood. The source is a human donor in a cohort sampled during active or convalescent COVID-19.

The CDR3 bases are TGTGCCAGTAGTGTACCAGCTAACTATGGCTACACCTTC. It is translated as CASSVPANYGYTF. The J gene is TRBJ1-2, the V gene TRBV19, with D uncertain. The CDR3 length is 13 residues. V was pared by 5 bases and J by 0 bases, with 7 bases between. The V gene's germline CDR1 is LNHDA and CDR2 SQIVND (reference sequence).